The TCR beta chain under discussion was sequenced for a study of T-cell memory formation after mild COVID-19. The study's findings and limits: Researchers could not confirm that second-wave clones peaking on day 37 targeted SARS-CoV-2.

As regards this clonotype: Antigen: not known.

TCRdb independently ran MiXCR on the 5' RACE reads; one entry per CDR3 protein. This table has some 450,000 distinct CDR3 sequences, 20% appearing once. The sample comprised PBMCs or a T cell subset sorted from them (not recorded which). This clonotype was obtained from an adult woman who had mild COVID-19 (a few samples of this study predate the infection). Cell type and time point are not known.

The CDR3 loop is CSAYLTGTSGGSNTGELFF. The CDR3, as DNA: TGCAGTGCGTACCTTACCGGGACTAGCGGGGGCTCAAACACCGGGGAGCTGTTTTTT. The chain carries TRBV20-1 and TRBJ2-2; 14 nucleotides line up with TRBD2. CDR3 size: 19 residues. Trimming cost V 6 bases and J 2 bases; bases outside gene matches: 14. The germline gives CDR1 DFQATT, CDR2 SNEGSKA (reference sequence).